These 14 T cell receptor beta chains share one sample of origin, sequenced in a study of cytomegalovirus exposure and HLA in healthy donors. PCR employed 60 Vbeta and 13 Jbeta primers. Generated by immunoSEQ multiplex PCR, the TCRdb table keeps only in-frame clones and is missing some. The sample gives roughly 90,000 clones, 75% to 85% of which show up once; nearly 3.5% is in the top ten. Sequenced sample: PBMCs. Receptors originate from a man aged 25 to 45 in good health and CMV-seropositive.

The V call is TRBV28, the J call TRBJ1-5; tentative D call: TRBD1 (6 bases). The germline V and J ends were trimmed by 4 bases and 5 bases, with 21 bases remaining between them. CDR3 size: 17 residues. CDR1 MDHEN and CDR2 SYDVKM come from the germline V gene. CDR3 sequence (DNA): TGTGCCAGCAGTTCCCCGGGGGGGGCCCCCCCAGATCAGCCCCAGCATTTT. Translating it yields CASSSPGGAPPDQPQHF.

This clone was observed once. As DNA, the CDR3 is TGTGCCAGCAGCGAGCCGGGACAGGCGAACACCGGGGAGCTGTTTTTT. Its protein is CASSEPGQANTGELFF. The chain links TRBV14 to TRBJ2-2; the match to TRBD1 covers 8 bases. The CDR3 length is 16 residues. The junction had 5 bases not matched to a gene; V was cut back by 5 bases and J by 0 bases. Germline V lookup: CDR1 SGHDN, CDR2 FVKESK.

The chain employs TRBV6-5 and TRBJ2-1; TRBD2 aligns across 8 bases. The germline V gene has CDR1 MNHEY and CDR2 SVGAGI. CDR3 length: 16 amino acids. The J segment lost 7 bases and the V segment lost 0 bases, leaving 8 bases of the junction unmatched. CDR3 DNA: TGTGCCAGCAGTTACTCGGGGACTAGACGCGCAAATGAGCAGTTCTTC. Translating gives CASSYSGTRRANEQFF.

The CDR3 nucleotides are TGTGCCAGCAGGCGAGCCCGAGGGGGCACCGGGGAGCTGTTTTTT. It codes for CASRRARGGTGELFF. V and J are TRBV28 and TRBJ2-2; a weak D match, TRBD1 (6 bases). This CDR3 comprises 15 residues. CDR1 and CDR2 from the germline V gene are MDHEN and SYDVKM. Trimming cost V 6 bases and J 4 bases, with 15 bases left between them.

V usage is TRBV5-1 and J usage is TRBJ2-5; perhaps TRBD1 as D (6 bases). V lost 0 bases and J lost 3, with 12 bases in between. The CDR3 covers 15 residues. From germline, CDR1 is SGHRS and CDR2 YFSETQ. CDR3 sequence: CASSLGGRAEETQYF. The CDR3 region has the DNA TGCGCCAGCAGCTTGGGGGGGCGTGCAGAAGAGACCCAGTACTTC.

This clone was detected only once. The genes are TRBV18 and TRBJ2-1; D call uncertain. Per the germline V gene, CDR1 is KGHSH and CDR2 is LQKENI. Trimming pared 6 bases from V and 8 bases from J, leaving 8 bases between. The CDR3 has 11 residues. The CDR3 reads CASSPSDEQFF. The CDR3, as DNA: TGTGCCAGCTCCCCCTCCGATGAGCAGTTCTTC.

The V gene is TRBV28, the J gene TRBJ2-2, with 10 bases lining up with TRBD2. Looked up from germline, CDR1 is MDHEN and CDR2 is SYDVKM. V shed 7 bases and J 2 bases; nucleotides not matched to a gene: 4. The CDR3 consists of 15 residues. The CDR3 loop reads CASTILAGNTGELFF. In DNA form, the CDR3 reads TGTGCCAGCACCATACTAGCGGGAAACACCGGGGAGCTGTTTTTT.

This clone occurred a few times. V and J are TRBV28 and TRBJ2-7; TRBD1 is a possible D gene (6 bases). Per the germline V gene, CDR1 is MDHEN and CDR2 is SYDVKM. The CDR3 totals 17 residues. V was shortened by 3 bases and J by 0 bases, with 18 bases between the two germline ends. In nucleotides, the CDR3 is TGTGCCAGCAGTTTTTCGCCGGGGACACGAGTCTCCTACGAGCAGTACTTC. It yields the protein CASSFSPGTRVSYEQYF.

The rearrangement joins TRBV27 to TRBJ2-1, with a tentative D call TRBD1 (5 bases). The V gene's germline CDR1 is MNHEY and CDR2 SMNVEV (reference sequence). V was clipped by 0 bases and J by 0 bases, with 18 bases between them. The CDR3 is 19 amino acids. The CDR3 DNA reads TGTGCCAGCAGTTTATCGGGGCAGCTACCTATATTCTCCTACAATGAGCAGTTCTTC. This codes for CASSLSGQLPIFSYNEQFF.

The CDR3: CASNPGFNQPQHF. The CDR3 nucleotides read TGTGCCAGTAACCCGGGTTTCAATCAGCCCCAGCATTTT. This chain uses TRBV19 with TRBJ1-5; D gene unclear. The CDR3 has 13 amino acids. The V and J ends lost 7 bases and 3 bases respectively, with 10 bases between them. Germline CDR1 LNHDA, CDR2 SQIVND (reference sequence).

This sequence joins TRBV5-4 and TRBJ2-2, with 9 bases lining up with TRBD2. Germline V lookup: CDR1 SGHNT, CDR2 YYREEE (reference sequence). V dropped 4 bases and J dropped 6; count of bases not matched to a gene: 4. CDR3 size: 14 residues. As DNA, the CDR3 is TGTGCCAGCAGCCCGGCGGGGGGGGCCGGGGAGCTGTTTTTT. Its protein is CASSPAGGAGELFF.

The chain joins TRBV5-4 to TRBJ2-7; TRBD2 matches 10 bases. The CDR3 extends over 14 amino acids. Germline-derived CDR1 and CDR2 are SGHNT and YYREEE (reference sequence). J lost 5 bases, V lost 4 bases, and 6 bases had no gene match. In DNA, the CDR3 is TGTGCCAGCAGCACCCCTAGCGGGAGCCACGAGCAGTACTTC. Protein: CASSTPSGSHEQYF.

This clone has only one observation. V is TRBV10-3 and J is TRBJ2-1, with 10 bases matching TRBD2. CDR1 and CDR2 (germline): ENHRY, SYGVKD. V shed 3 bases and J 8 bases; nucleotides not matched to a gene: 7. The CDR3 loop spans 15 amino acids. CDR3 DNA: TGTGCCATCAGTGACCCAGGGACTAGCGCCGATGAGCAGTTCTTC. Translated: CAISDPGTSADEQFF.

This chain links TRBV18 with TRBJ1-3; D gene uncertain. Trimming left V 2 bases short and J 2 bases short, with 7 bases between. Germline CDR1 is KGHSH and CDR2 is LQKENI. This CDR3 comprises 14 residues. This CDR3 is CASSPEVAGNTIYF. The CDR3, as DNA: TGTGCCAGCTCACCAGAGGTAGCTGGAAACACCATATATTTT. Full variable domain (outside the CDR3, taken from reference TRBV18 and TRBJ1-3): NAGVMQNPRHLVRRRGQEARLRCSPMKGHSHVYWYRQLPEEGLKFMVYLQKENIIDESGMPKERFSAEFPKEGPSILRIQQVVRGDSAAYFCASSPEVAGNTIYFGEGSWLTVV.